This T cell receptor beta chain was captured in a study of cytomegalovirus exposure and HLA in healthy donors. Vbeta (60) and Jbeta (13) primers were used in the PCR. TCRdb's table, derived via immunoSEQ multiplex PCR, lists solely in-frame clones and lacks some. The sample holds about 120,000 clones; over 50% are singletons and the top ten take around 8.8%. Sequencing was done on a sample of PBMCs. This receptor was identified in a middle-aged woman in good health and CMV-seropositive.

Written as DNA, the CDR3 is TGTGCCAGCAGCAAAGTCCGGGGGGCAGATGAAAAACTGTTTTTT. Translation: CASSKVRGADEKLFF. V usage is TRBV21-1 and J usage is TRBJ1-4. TRBV21-1 is reported as a pseudogene. The CDR3 spans 15 residues.